These 2 T cell receptor beta chains originate from one sample sequenced in a study of T cells in localized non-small cell lung cancer. Profiling relied on immunoSEQ multiplex PCR, and the TCRdb table lists in-frame clones only, not all of them. The sample lists tens of thousands of clones, around 93% seen once, with 28% in the top ten. Material: peripheral blood, obtained before any cancer treatment. The origin of the receptors is a female donor over 55 with stage I lung adenocarcinoma.

The J gene is TRBJ1-3, the V gene TRBV5-1; unclear D gene. The CDR3 is 13 residues long. Germline CDR1 is SGHRS and CDR2 is YFSETQ. V gave up 4 bases and J gave up 6 bases, with 11 bases separating them. CDR3 sequence: CASSAEPTNTIYF. The CDR3 DNA reads TGCGCCAGCAGCGCGGAACCGACAAACACCATATATTTT.

The V and J genes are TRBV5-6 and TRBJ2-7, with D hard to call. The V gene lost 4 bases and the J gene lost 2 bases, with 13 bases spanning the gap. Germline values: CDR1 SGHDT, CDR2 YYEEEE. There are 14 residues in the CDR3. The CDR3: CASSGRMNAYEQYF. CDR3 DNA sequence: TGTGCCAGCAGCGGCCGGATGAACGCCTACGAGCAGTACTTC.